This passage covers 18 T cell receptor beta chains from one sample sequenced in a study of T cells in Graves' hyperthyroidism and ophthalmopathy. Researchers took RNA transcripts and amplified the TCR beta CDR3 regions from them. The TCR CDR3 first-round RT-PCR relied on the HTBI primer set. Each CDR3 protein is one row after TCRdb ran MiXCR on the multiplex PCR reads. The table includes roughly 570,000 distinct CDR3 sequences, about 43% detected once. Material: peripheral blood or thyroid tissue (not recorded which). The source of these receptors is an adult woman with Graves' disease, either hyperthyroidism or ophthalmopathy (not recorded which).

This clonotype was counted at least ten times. CDR3 bases: TGTGCCAGCAGCGGGGGACAACAATTAGGCGGAGCTTTCTTT. This translates into CASSGGQQLGGAFF. This chain links TRBV7-9 with TRBJ1-1, with D possibly TRBD1 on 6 matching bases. Trimming took off 5 bases at V and 10 bases at J, with 20 bases between the two ends. The CDR3 is 14 amino acids. Germline-derived CDR1 and CDR2 are SEHNR and FQNEAQ (reference sequence).

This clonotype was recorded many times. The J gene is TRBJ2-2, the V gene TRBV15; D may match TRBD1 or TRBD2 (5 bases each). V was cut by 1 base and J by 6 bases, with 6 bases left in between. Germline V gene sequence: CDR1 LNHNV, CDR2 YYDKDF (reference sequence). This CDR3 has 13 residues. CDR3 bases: TGTGCCACCAGCAGAGGGGGGTCCGGGGAGCTGTTTTTT. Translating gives CATSRGGSGELFF.

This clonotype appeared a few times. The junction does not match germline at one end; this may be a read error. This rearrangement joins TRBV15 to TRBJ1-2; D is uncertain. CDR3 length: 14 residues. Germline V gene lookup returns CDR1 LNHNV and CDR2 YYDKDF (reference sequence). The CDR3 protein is CATSRGEPSYRYTF. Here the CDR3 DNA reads TGTGCCACCAGCAGAGGGGAGCCGTCCTATCGCTACACCTTC.

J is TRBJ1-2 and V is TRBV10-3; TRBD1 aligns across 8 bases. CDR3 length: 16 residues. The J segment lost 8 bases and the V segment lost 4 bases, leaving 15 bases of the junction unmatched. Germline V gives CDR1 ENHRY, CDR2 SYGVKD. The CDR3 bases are TGTGCCATCAGTGCTAGAGCCTCCAGGGGGCTACGCGGCTACACCTTC. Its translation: CAISARASRGLRGYTF.

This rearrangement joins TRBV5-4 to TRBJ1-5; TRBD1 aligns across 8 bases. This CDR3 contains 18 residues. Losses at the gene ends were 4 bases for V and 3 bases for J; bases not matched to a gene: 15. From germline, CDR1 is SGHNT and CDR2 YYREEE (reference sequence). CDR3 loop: CASSRSGQGSSFNQPQHF. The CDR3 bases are TGTGCCAGCAGCCGGTCAGGACAGGGTTCCTCTTTCAATCAGCCCCAGCATTTT.

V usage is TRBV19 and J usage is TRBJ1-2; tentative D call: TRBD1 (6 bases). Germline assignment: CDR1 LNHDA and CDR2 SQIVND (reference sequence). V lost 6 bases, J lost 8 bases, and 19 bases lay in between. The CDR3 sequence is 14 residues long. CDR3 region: CASSPAGAGEGYTF. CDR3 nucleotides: TGTGCCAGTAGCCCCGCGGGGGCTGGGGAAGGCTACACCTTC.

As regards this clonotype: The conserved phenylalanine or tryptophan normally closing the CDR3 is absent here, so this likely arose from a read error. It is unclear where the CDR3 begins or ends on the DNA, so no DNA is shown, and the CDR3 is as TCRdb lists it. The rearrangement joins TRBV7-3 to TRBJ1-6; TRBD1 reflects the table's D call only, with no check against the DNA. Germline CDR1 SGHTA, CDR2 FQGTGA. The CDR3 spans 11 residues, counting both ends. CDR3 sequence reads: CAIRWATPPAA.

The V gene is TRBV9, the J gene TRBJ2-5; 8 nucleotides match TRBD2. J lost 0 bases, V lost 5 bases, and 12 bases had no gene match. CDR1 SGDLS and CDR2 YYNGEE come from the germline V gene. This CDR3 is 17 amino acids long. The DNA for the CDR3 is TGTGCCAGCAGTCGGGGGGGGGGGGAGGTGTACCAAGAGACCCAGTACTTC. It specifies CASSRGGGEVYQETQYF.

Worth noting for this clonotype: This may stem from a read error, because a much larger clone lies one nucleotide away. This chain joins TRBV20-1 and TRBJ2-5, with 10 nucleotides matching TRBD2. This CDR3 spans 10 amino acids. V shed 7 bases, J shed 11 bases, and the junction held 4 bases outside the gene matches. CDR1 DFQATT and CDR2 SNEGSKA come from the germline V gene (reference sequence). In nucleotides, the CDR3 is TGCAGTGTCCTAGCGGGAGAGCAGTACTTC. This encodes CSVLAGEQYF.

The CDR3 region is CASSGGDADIYYGYTF. For the CDR3, the DNA is TGTGCCAGCAGCGGAGGGGACGCGGACATTTACTATGGCTACACCTTC. The chain carries TRBV13 and TRBJ1-2, with D maybe TRBD1 (5 bases). The germline V and J ends were trimmed by 5 bases and 3 bases, with 19 bases remaining between them. Germline-derived CDR1 and CDR2 are PRHDT and FYEKMQ (reference sequence). The CDR3 totals 16 residues.

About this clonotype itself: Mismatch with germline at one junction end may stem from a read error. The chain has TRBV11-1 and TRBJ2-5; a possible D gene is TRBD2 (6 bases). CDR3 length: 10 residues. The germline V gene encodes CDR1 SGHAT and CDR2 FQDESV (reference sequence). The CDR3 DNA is TGTGCCAGCAGCGGGGAGGCCCAGTACTTT. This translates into CASSGEAQYF.

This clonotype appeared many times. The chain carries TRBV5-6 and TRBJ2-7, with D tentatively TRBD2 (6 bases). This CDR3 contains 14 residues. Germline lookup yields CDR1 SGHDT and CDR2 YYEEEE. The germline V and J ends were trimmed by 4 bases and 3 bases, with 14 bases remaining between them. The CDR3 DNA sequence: TGTGCCAGCAGCCTCGGGACTTTCGGCTACGAGCAGTACTTC. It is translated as CASSLGTFGYEQYF.

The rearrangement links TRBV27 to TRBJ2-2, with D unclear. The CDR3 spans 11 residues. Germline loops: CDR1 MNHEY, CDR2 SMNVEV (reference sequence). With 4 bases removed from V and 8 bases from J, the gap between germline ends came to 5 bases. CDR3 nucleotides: TGTGCCAGCAGTTCCCGGGGGGAGCTGTTTTTT. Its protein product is CASSSRGELFF.

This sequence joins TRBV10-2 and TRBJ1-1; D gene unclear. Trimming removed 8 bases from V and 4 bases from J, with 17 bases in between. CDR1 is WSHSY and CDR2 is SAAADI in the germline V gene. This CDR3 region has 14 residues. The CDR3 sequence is CASRVAGIGTEAFF. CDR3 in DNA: TGCGCCAGCCGGGTAGCGGGAATTGGCACTGAAGCTTTCTTT.

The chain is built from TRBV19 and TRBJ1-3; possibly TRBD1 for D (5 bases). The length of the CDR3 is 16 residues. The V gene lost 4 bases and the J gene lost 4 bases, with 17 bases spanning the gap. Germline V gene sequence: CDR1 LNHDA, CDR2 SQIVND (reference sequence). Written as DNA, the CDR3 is TGTGCCAGTAGTACCCCAGGGTGGAGTGCCGGAAACACCATATATTTT. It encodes CASSTPGWSAGNTIYF.

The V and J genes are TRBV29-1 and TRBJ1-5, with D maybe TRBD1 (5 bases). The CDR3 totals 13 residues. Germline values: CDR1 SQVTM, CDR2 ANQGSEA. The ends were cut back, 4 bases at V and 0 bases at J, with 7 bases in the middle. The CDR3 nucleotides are TGCAGCGTTGGGGACGGTAGCAATCAGCCCCAGCATTTT. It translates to CSVGDGSNQPQHF.

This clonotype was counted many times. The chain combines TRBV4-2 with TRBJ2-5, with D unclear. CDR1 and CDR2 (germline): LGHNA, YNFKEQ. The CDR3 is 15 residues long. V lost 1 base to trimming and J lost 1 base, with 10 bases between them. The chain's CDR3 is CASSQGSLTQETQYF. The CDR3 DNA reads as TGTGCCAGCAGCCAAGGGTCTCTTACCCAAGAGACCCAGTACTTC.

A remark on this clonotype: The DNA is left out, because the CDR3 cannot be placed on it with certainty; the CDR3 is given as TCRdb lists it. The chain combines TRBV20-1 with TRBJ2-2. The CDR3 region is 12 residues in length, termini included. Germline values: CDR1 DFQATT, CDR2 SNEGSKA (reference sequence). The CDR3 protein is CSARLGPGSCFF.